A single TCR beta chain is shown here with its context. This clone appeared once. No cognate antigen has been identified for it. There are no base qualities to consult, and no much larger clone falls within one base. The immunoSEQ assay amplified TCRB CDR3 regions from approximately 2 micrograms of genomic DNA, or from all available DNA when less than that amount was available. For multiplex PCR, 60 forward primers for TCR V beta segments and 13 reverse primers for J beta segments were used. To estimate reads per starting template, synthetic control templates were spiked into each sample at limiting dilution. Sequencing produced 87 bp reads on the Illumina HiSeq System. On the study's bioinformatics: To remove PCR and sequencing errors, closely related sequences were merged with a nearest neighbor algorithm. TCR overlap was measured as the percentage of unique tumor TCR beta sequences also present in the same patient's peripheral blood. Held by TCRdb, this immuneACCESS table contains in-frame sequences only and omits some clones. Under half of the omission traces to an unresolved V gene where checked; the cause of the rest is unknown. V and J calls plus clone size are reproduced from that table; the DNA served to infer D and trimming. A total of tens of thousands of clones appear in this sample, 87% of them only once. Around 2% of the sample belongs to the ten largest clones.

The time point tag for this specimen amounts to: after dendritic cell vaccination, including at tumor progression/relapse. Selection of patients required sufficient residual fresh-frozen tumor tissue and over two years of available survival data. Molecular status otherwise varied across the glioblastoma patients, but none of them carried an isocitrate dehydrogenase mutation. PBMC collection took place before vaccination, two weeks after the third vaccination, and at tumor progression if progression occurred. Genomic DNA was extracted with the Qiagen DNeasy Blood extraction Kit. This specimen comes from a study of glioma-infiltrating T cells after dendritic cell vaccination (dated by TCRdb to 2016 to 2018). Background for the entire study: Of the approximately 15 glioblastoma patients in the cohort, all drawn from Phase I and II dendritic cell vaccination trials, 9 were newly diagnosed and 6 had recurrent disease. Autologous tumor lysate-pulsed dendritic cell vaccination was administered to the patients between about 2002 and 2013. The vaccine consisted of monocyte-derived dendritic cells cultured less than eight days with IL-4 and GM-CSF, then pulsed overnight with autologous tumor lysate. Three intradermal dendritic cell vaccine injections were administered to patients at biweekly intervals in the arm below the axilla. In glioblastoma patients vaccinated with dendritic cells, deep sequencing of TCR beta CDR3 regions served to measure the amount of tumor-infiltrating lymphocytes and to compare repertoires between tumor and blood. Survival after dendritic cell vaccination was correlated with TCR sequencing metrics such as TIL content and the overlap between tumor and blood repertoires.

What the authors observed across the whole study: The three-group TCR overlap response model was described as speculative and requiring prospective validation. The cohort was small and heterogeneous, and full blood and tumor sets were available for few patients, with initial-recurrent tumor pairs available for even fewer patients. After dendritic cell vaccination, a higher estimated pretreatment TIL content predicted longer time to progression and overall survival. TCR clonality showed no direct relationship with survival, which suggests that a diverse polyclonal response may matter.

The trim is 1 base for V and 0 bases for J, with a gap of 10 bases between the germline ends. As encoded in the germline V gene, CDR1 is SGHVS while CDR2 is FNYEAQ. The cysteine opens and the phenylalanine closes a CDR3 of 17 amino acids. Only the CDR3 region is kept as DNA, spanning 51 bases read in frame from base 1. The V gene is TRBV7-6 and the J gene is TRBJ2-6; TRBD1 is possibly the D segment (6 matching bases). The sequence was collected from a human donor with glioblastoma. The sequenced sample was blood, obtained after dendritic cell vaccination. The nucleotide sequence is given as TGTGCCAGCAGCTTAGGGCAGGGGACCTCTGGGGCCAACGTCCTGACTTTC. This encodes CASSLGQGTSGANVLTF. Supplemented by the reference TRBV7-6 and TRBJ2-6 proteins around the CDR3, the complete variable domain is GAGVSQSPRYKVTKRGQDVALRCDPISGHVSLYWYRQALGQGPEFLTYFNYEAQQDKSGLPNDRFSAERPEGSISTLTIQRTEQRDSAMYRCASSLGQGTSGANVLTFGAGSRLTVL.